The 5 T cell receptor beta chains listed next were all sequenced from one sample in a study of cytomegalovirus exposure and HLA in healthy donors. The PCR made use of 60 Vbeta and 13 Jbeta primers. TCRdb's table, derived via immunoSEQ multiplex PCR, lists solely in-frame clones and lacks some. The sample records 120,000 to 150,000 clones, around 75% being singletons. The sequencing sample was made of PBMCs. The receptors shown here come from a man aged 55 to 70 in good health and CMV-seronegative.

CDR3 in DNA: TGCGCCAGCACCAATCCAATCCGGCGGGACAATGAGCAGTTCTTC. It yields the protein CASTNPIRRDNEQFF. This chain uses TRBV4-1 with TRBJ2-1; maybe TRBD2 (5 bases). V lost 7 bases to trimming and J lost 5 bases, with 18 bases between them. Germline V gene lookup returns CDR1 MGHRA and CDR2 YSYEKL. The CDR3 totals 15 residues.

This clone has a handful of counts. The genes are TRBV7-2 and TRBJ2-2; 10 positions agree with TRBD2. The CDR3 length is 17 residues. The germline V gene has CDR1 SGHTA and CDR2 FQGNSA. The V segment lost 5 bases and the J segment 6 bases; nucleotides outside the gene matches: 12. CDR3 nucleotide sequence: TGTGCCAGCAGCCCCTCCCCTAGCGGGAGTAGGTCCGGGGAGCTGTTTTTT. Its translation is CASSPSPSGSRSGELFF.

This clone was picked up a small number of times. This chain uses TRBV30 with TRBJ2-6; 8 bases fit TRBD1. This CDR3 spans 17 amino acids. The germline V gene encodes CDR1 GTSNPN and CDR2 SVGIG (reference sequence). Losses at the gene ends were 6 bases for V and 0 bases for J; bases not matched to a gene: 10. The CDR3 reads CACQVGTGPSGANVLTF. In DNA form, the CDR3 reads TGTGCCTGCCAGGTCGGGACAGGACCCTCTGGGGCCAACGTCCTGACTTTC.

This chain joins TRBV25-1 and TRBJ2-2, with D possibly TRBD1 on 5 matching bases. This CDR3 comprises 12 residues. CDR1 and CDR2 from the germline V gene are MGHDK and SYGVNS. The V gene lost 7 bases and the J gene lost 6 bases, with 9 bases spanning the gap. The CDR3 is CASTPGSGELFF. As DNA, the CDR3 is TGTGCCAGCACCCCAGGGTCCGGGGAGCTGTTTTTT.

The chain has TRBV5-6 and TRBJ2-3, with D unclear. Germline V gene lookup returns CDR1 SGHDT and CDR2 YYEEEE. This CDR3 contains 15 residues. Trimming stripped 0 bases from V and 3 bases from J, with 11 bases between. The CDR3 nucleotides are TGTGCCAGCAGCTTGGGGCTCCGGCGGACAGATACGCAGTATTTT. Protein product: CASSLGLRRTDTQYF.